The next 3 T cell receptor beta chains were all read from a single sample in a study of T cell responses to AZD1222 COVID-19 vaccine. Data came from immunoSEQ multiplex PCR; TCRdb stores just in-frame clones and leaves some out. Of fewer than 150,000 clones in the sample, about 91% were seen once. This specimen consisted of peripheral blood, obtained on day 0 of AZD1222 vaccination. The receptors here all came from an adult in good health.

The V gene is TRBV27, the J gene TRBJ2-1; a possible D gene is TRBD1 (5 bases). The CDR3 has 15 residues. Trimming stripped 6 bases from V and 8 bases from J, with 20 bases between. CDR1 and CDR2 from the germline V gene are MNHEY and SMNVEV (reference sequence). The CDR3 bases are TGTGCCAGCAGCCTTCGATCTTTAGGGGTCCATGAGCAGTTCTTC. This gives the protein CASSLRSLGVHEQFF.

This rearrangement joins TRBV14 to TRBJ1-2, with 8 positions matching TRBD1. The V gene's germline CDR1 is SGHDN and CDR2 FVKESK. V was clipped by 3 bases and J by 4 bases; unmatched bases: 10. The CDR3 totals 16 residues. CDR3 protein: CASSQLTGGLGYGYTF. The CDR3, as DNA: TGTGCCAGCAGCCAGCTTACAGGGGGTCTCGGCTATGGCTACACCTTC. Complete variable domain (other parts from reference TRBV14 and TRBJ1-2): EAGVTQFPSHSVIEKGQTVTLRCDPISGHDNLYWYRRVMGKEIKFLLHFVKESKQDESGMPNNRFLAERTGGTYSTLKVQPAELEDSGVYFCASSQLTGGLGYGYTFGSGTRLTVV.

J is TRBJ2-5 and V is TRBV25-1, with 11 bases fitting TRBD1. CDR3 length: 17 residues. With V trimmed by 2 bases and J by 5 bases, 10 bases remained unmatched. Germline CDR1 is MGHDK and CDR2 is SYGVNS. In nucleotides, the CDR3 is TGTGCCAGCAGTGAAGGTTCGAGTGGGACAGGGGGGGAGACCCAGTACTTC. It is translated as CASSEGSSGTGGETQYF. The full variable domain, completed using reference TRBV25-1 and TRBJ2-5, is EADIYQTPRYLVIGTGKKITLECSQTMGHDKMYWYQQDPGMELHLIHYSYGVNSTEKGDLSSESTVSRIRTEHFPLTLESARPSHTSQYLCASSEGSSGTGGETQYFGPGTRLLVL.